The 11 T cell receptor beta chains in this list originate from one sample, sequenced in a study of shared clonotypes between healthy human individuals. Clones were sequenced by immunoSEQ multiplex PCR, and TCRdb holds only the in-frame ones, with some missing. The table has under 2.5 million clones, 85% to 95% seen once. Sequences were obtained from naive CD4+ T cells from PBMCs. Subset described: CD45RA+ positively selected. The receptors were gathered from a young man in good health. Some clones in this sample may be carry-over from other donors' samples.

The chain employs TRBV2 and TRBJ2-7, with 8 bases matching TRBD1. This CDR3 is built from 14 residues. V shed 4 bases and J 3 bases; nucleotides not matched to a gene: 5. Germline V CDR1 and CDR2: SNHLY, FYNNEI. This chain's CDR3 is CASSGQGSLYEQYF. The CDR3 DNA reads TGTGCCAGCAGTGGACAGGGGTCCCTCTACGAGCAGTACTTC.

This chain uses TRBV7-9 with TRBJ2-7; TRBD1 aligns across 9 bases. CDR3 length equals 16 residues. CDR1 is SEHNR, CDR2 FQNEAQ, per germline (reference sequence). J gave up 0 bases and V 4 bases, and 7 bases lay outside the gene matches. The CDR3 sequence: CASSSQGQGNSYEQYF. The CDR3 DNA sequence: TGTGCCAGCAGCTCCCAGGGACAGGGCAACTCCTACGAGCAGTACTTC.

This rearrangement joins TRBV4-1 to TRBJ2-5, with 10 positions matching TRBD2. The V segment lost 4 bases and the J segment 2 bases; nucleotides outside the gene matches: 7. Germline V gives CDR1 MGHRA, CDR2 YSYEKL. This CDR3 comprises 16 residues. CDR3 coding DNA: TGCGCCAGCAGCCGATTAGCGGGAGGCCCACAAGAGACCCAGTACTTC. It is translated as CASSRLAGGPQETQYF.

The rearrangement uses TRBV14 and TRBJ1-5; D gene uncertain. Germline values: CDR1 SGHDN, CDR2 FVKESK. The CDR3 has 13 residues. Trimming stripped 2 bases from V and 5 bases from J, with 7 bases between. The CDR3 coding sequence is TGTGCCAGCAGCCAATCGGACCATCAGCCCCAGCATTTT. Translated, it gives CASSQSDHQPQHF.

This clone appeared a single time. The rearrangement uses TRBV29-1 and TRBJ1-2; D is uncertain. The V end lost 3 bases, the J end lost 8 bases, and 16 bases lay between the germline ends. The CDR3 sequence is 13 residues long. In germline, CDR1 is SQVTM, CDR2 ANQGSEA. The CDR3 spells CSVDTGYRKGYTF. The CDR3 DNA sequence: TGCAGCGTTGACACCGGGTACCGAAAGGGCTACACCTTC.

The genes are TRBV7-8 and TRBJ1-5; TRBD1 might be the D (5 bases). With 0 bases removed from V and 8 bases from J, the gap between germline ends came to 11 bases. Germline V gene lookup returns CDR1 SGHVS and CDR2 FQNEAQ. The CDR3 spans 14 residues. CDR3 amino acids: CASSLAWQGEPQHF. The CDR3 DNA is TGTGCCAGCAGCTTAGCTTGGCAAGGGGAGCCCCAGCATTTT. The full variable domain, completed using reference TRBV7-8 and TRBJ1-5, is GAGVSQSPRYKVAKRGQDVALRCDPISGHVSLFWYQQALGQGPEFLTYFQNEAQLDKSGLPSDRFFAERPEGSVSTLKIQRTQQEDSAVYLCASSLAWQGEPQHFGDGTRLSIL.

A word on this clone: The sample has other DNA sequences that encode this CDR3 too. The rearrangement links TRBV27 to TRBJ1-5; D possibly corresponds to TRBD1 (5 bases). The germline V gene has CDR1 MNHEY and CDR2 SMNVEV (reference sequence). The CDR3 runs to 15 residues. V dropped 3 bases and J dropped 1 base, with 10 bases sitting between them. Here the CDR3 reads CASSLNRGSNQPQHF. CDR3 coding DNA: TGTGCCAGCAGTTTGAATCGGGGGAGCAATCAGCCCCAGCATTTT.

This clone has a single count. V usage is TRBV7-9 and J usage is TRBJ2-5; TRBD1 matches at 7 bases. The CDR3 contains 15 residues. CDR1 is SEHNR, CDR2 FQNEAQ, per germline (reference sequence). V lost 5 bases and J lost 1; bases outside the gene matches: 7. The CDR3 sequence is CASSLSGQRQETQYF. CDR3 DNA: TGTGCCAGCAGCCTTTCGGGACAGCGCCAAGAGACCCAGTACTTC.

V usage is TRBV18 and J usage is TRBJ2-7, with 7 bases aligning to TRBD1. With 6 bases clipped from V and 10 bases from J, the junction kept 9 bases outside the gene matches. Germline V gives CDR1 KGHSH, CDR2 LQKENI. CDR3 length equals 12 residues. DNA of the CDR3: TGTGCCAGCTCGCCCGGGACAGAGGACCAGTACTTC. This codes for CASSPGTEDQYF.

J is TRBJ1-1 and V is TRBV19; D is ambiguous. V shed 3 bases and J shed 5 bases, with 16 bases lying between them. CDR1 and CDR2 from the germline V gene are LNHDA and SQIVND (reference sequence). The CDR3 loop spans 15 amino acids. The CDR3 loop reads CASSISSGFGTEAFF. The CDR3 nucleotides are TGTGCCAGTAGTATCTCCTCGGGGTTCGGGACTGAAGCTTTCTTT.

The chain employs TRBV2 and TRBJ2-1, with 8 bases identical to TRBD2. J lost 6 bases, V lost 3 bases, and 7 bases had no gene match. Germline V gene lookup returns CDR1 SNHLY and CDR2 FYNNEI. This CDR3 spans 15 amino acids. CDR3 residues: CASSEFKRELNEQFF. DNA for the CDR3: TGTGCCAGCAGTGAGTTTAAGCGGGAGCTCAATGAGCAGTTCTTC.